Reported below is one TCR beta chain. As yet, its antigen is unknown. Here immunoSEQ multiplex PCR was the method, and the copy in TCRdb shows in-frame clones only, minus some. Here the sample spans some 39,000 clones, 80% to 90% being singletons. Germline CDR1 is SGHTA and CDR2 is FQGNSA. The CDR3 totals 16 residues. J was trimmed by 1 base and V by 6 bases; bases with no gene match: 5. The data belong to a study of OX40 agonist ivuxolimab in advanced cancers. About the research overall: Those enrolled were 80% to 85% male, with a mean age of about 66 years and ages from about 20 to 85.

The sampling schedule covered blood at baseline, cycle 4 day 1, and cycle 7 day 1. Study-level points and caveats: In the 0.1 to 3.0 mg/kg range, CD4+ and CD8+ blood T cells had expanded clonally by week 6. Partial responders receiving 0.1-3.0 mg/kg showed among the lowest clonal expansion.

The receptor was derived from an adult with an advanced solid tumor such as melanoma, head and neck, liver or kidney cancer. The genes are TRBV7-2 and TRBJ2-1; TRBD2 aligns across 11 bases. The sample consisted of CD4+ or CD8+ T cells sorted from blood, taken in a trial of the OX40 agonist ivuxolimab. This chain's CDR3 is CASSRRLAGSYNEQFF. In DNA, the CDR3 is TGTGCCAGCAGTCGTCGACTAGCGGGGTCCTACAATGAGCAGTTCTTC.